The text below deals with one T cell receptor (beta chain). Germline V gene lookup returns CDR1 SGHDN and CDR2 FVKESK. The V end lost 3 bases, the J end lost 1 base, and 10 bases lay between the germline ends. The CDR3 contains 14 residues. This sample is drawn from a study of shared T cell receptors in the human thymus. Measured with immunoSEQ multiplex PCR; TCRdb has only the in-frame clones, and not every one. Among approximately 490,000 clones listed, approximately 80% were seen once. These same records also appear under a second study, on human thymus T cells. That paper notes: Infants served as donors; they were healthy and Finnish and were having corrective surgery for congenital heart defects. Thymic tissue was derived from resections collected during corrective heart surgery. Thymic and blood repertoires appeared to show biased V and J gene usage. Related studies found that unrelated individuals share highly overlapping thymic repertoires.

This chain joins TRBV14 and TRBJ2-7; possibly TRBD1 for D (5 bases). The clonotype originates from a boy less than two years old with a congenital heart defect. Sequencing used thymocytes. Here the CDR3 reads CASSHRTPSYEQYF. CDR3 DNA: TGTGCCAGCAGCCATCGGACACCATCCTACGAGCAGTACTTC.